Sequencing of this T cell receptor (beta chain) was carried out in a study of blood T cell repertoires in COVID-19. Looking at the study overall: The United States, Italy and Spain were the sources of the acute and convalescent COVID-19 samples.

Assay used: immunoSEQ multiplex PCR; TCRdb lists only in-frame clones, some missing. There are 300,000 to 350,000 clones in the sample; approximately 83% occur only once, and around 2.1% lies in the top ten. Which cohort a participant joined came from the clinical history participants gave. Germline lookup yields CDR1 SGHVS and CDR2 FQNEAQ. The CDR3 is 13 amino acids. Trimming cost V 4 bases and J 3 bases; bases outside gene matches: 1. The sequence was obtained from a man aged 25-40 years who had recovered from COVID-19. The chain couples TRBV7-8 to TRBJ2-5; TRBD1 matches 8 bases. The sample comprised PBMCs or T cells enriched from blood (not recorded which). This chain's CDR3 is CASSSGQEETQYF. The CDR3 DNA follows: TGTGCCAGCAGCTCGGGACAGGAAGAGACCCAGTACTTC.